The T cell receptor beta chain under discussion was sequenced for a study of blood T cell repertoires in COVID-19. Study-wide background: Sample material is recorded as cDNA or gDNA derived from T cells, B-cell-depleted T cells, or PBMCs.

CDR3 length: 14 residues. Germline CDR1 and CDR2: SGHTA and FQGNSA. V was cut by 2 bases and J by 0 bases, with 4 bases left in between. Participant-reported clinical history was the basis for cohort assignment. Method: immunoSEQ multiplex PCR; TCRdb's copy keeps in-frame clones and lacks some. The profile shows roughly 170,000 clones, 65% to 85% of them singletons. The chain recombines TRBV7-2 with TRBJ2-2; D is unclear. The specimen sequenced was PBMCs or T cells enriched from blood (not recorded which). The receptor was derived from a woman between 45 and 60 years old in a cohort exposed to, infected with or recovered from COVID-19 (not recorded which). The DNA of the CDR3 is TGTGCCAGCAGCTTACTTACGAACACCGGGGAGCTGTTTTTT. Its translation: CASSLLTNTGELFF.